Shown below are 30 T cell receptor beta chains from a single sample sequenced in a study of T-cell memory formation after mild COVID-19. TCRdb itself ran the 5' RACE reads through MiXCR, one entry per CDR3 protein. Of about 430,000 distinct CDR3 sequences listed, over 15% were seen once; the top ten hold 20% to 25%. Sequencing was carried out using PBMCs or a T cell subset sorted from them (not recorded which). The receptors derive from a young man who had mild COVID-19 (a few samples of this study predate the infection). Cell type and time point are not known.

Concerning this clonotype: A read error may explain this, as a much larger clone is one base away. The gene calls are TRBV4-1 and TRBJ2-2; possible D gene TRBD2, 5 bases. Trimming stripped 2 bases from V and 5 bases from J, with 18 bases between. The CDR3 sequence is 17 residues long. Per germline, CDR1 MGHRA and CDR2 YSYEKL. The CDR3 bases are TGCGCCAGCAGCCAACAACCCGGGGAAAGGCGGACCGGGGAGCTGTTTTTT. The encoded protein is CASSQQPGERRTGELFF.

The V gene is TRBV9, the J gene TRBJ1-6, with TRBD1 matching over 8 bases. CDR3 length: 16 amino acids. The germline V gene encodes CDR1 SGDLS and CDR2 YYNGEE. The trim removed 3 bases at V and 12 bases at J, leaving 14 bases unmatched. The CDR3 sequence: CASSETGTGHSEPLHF. The DNA of the CDR3 is TGTGCCAGCAGCGAGACCGGGACAGGCCACAGTGAACCCCTCCACTTT.

V and J are TRBV7-2 and TRBJ2-1; 10 bases agree with TRBD2. V shed 5 bases, J shed 7 bases, and the junction held 23 bases outside the gene matches. CDR1 and CDR2 from the germline V gene are SGHTA and FQGNSA. The length of the CDR3 is 20 residues. CDR3 residues: CASSHPGGLAPGPTGNEQFF. For the CDR3, the DNA is TGTGCCAGCAGCCACCCTGGGGGACTAGCGCCTGGTCCGACGGGGAATGAGCAGTTCTTC.

The CDR3 loop is CASSPGTGHYEQYF. In nucleotides, the CDR3 is TGTGCCAGCTCACCCGGGACAGGGCACTACGAGCAGTACTTC. The V call is TRBV18, the J call TRBJ2-7, with 9 bases matching TRBD1. Germline V gives CDR1 KGHSH, CDR2 LQKENI. With V trimmed by 3 bases and J by 3 bases, 3 bases remained unmatched. The CDR3 runs 14 residues.

This clonotype was detected only a few times. The CDR3 spells CASSQGPGTSGNTIYF. The CDR3 DNA follows: TGCGCCAGCAGCCAAGGTCCGGGAACCTCTGGAAACACCATATATTTT. The chain joins TRBV4-1 to TRBJ1-3; D gene ambiguous. The CDR3 spans 16 residues. The germline CDR1 and CDR2 sequences are MGHRA and YSYEKL. V was pared by 1 base and J by 0 bases, with 10 bases between.

This clonotype showed up just a few times. The CDR3 reads CASNQNRAVGTDTQYF. The CDR3 DNA reads as TGTGCCAGCAACCAAAACAGGGCCGTAGGGACAGATACGCAGTATTTT. The chain has TRBV6-5 and TRBJ2-3, with a weak D call TRBD1 (6 bases). The ends were cut back, 7 bases at V and 3 bases at J, with 20 bases in the middle. The CDR3 runs 16 residues. Germline V gene lookup returns CDR1 MNHEY and CDR2 SVGAGI.

To note about this clonotype: Sequence at one end of the junction differs from germline and may be a read error. This rearrangement joins TRBV5-4 to TRBJ2-5, with 7 bases matching TRBD2. The CDR3 has 12 amino acids. Germline loops: CDR1 SGHNT, CDR2 YYREEE (reference sequence). The CDR3 protein is CASSGLGAGSNF. CDR3 in DNA: TGTGCCAGCAGCGGTCTTGGAGCGGGGAGCAACTTC.

For the CDR3, the DNA is TGTGCCAGCAGCGCAACCGTCAGATTCGGTAACACTGAAGCTTTCTTT. Translated: CASSATVRFGNTEAFF. The chain carries TRBV5-4 and TRBJ1-1; D is unresolved. This CDR3 contains 16 residues. Germline loops: CDR1 SGHNT, CDR2 YYREEE (reference sequence). V shed 4 bases and J shed 2 bases, with 18 bases lying between them.

On this clonotype: This clone may be a read error of a much larger clone one base away. The chain is built from TRBV7-9 and TRBJ2-3; no reliable D call. Germline values: CDR1 SEHNR, CDR2 FQNEAQ (reference sequence). Trimming took off 8 bases at V and 3 bases at J, with 18 bases between the two ends. CDR3 length: 15 residues. CDR3 residues: CASDPRGFGTDTQYF. CDR3 nucleotide sequence: TGTGCCAGCGATCCGAGAGGTTTTGGGACAGATACGCAGTATTTT.

The chain links TRBV15 to TRBJ1-4, with D unresolved. V was shortened by 2 bases and J by 3 bases, with 13 bases between the two germline ends. CDR3 length: 16 amino acids. Germline V CDR1 and CDR2: LNHNV, YYDKDF (reference sequence). This CDR3 reads CATSRFADAANEKLFF. CDR3 sequence (DNA): TGTGCCACCAGCAGATTTGCGGACGCAGCTAATGAAAAACTGTTTTTT.

This clonotype appeared a few times. This chain uses TRBV20-1 with TRBJ2-3; TRBD1 matches 8 bases. V was clipped by 6 bases and J by 0 bases; unmatched bases: 8. CDR1 and CDR2 (germline): DFQATT, SNEGSKA (reference sequence). The CDR3 has 15 residues. The CDR3 nucleotides read TGCAGTGCCCCGTGGACAGGGCCTAGCACAGATACGCAGTATTTT. As protein: CSAPWTGPSTDTQYF.

This chain uses TRBV3-1 with TRBJ2-3; weak D call: TRBD2 (5 bases). Germline CDR1 is LGHDT and CDR2 is YNNKEL (reference sequence). The CDR3 has 17 residues. V lost 1 base and J lost 2, with 16 bases in between. The CDR3 protein is CASSQGMTTPYTDTQYF. The CDR3 DNA sequence: TGTGCCAGCAGCCAAGGCATGACTACTCCTTACACAGATACGCAGTATTTT.

J is TRBJ1-1 and V is TRBV28, with no clear D. Germline V lookup: CDR1 MDHEN, CDR2 SYDVKM. V shed 5 bases and J shed 4 bases, with 14 bases lying between them. The CDR3 is 14 amino acids. CDR3 residues: CASSGRADVTEAFF. The DNA for the CDR3 is TGTGCCAGCAGTGGGCGGGCCGATGTCACTGAAGCTTTCTTT.

This clonotype showed up just a few times. This chain links TRBV13 with TRBJ2-7; 8 nucleotides match TRBD2. Germline V gene sequence: CDR1 PRHDT, CDR2 FYEKMQ (reference sequence). The CDR3 contains 14 residues. Trimming cost V 2 bases and J 5 bases; bases outside gene matches: 5. The DNA of the CDR3 is TGTGCCAGCAGCTTACGCGGGGGGTTGCACGAGCAGTACTTC. Its protein is CASSLRGGLHEQYF.

This clonotype was seen a few times. V usage is TRBV12-3 or TRBV12-4 and J usage is TRBJ2-7; D remains unclear. The CDR3 is 12 residues long. V was clipped by 2 bases and J by 3 bases, with 5 bases between them. The CDR3 spells CASSLRFYEQYF. The CDR3 DNA is TGTGCCAGCAGTTTAAGGTTCTACGAGCAGTACTTC.

The V gene is TRBV20-1, the J gene TRBJ2-1; 13 bases fit TRBD2. CDR3 size: 16 residues. Germline CDR1 and CDR2: DFQATT and SNEGSKA (reference sequence). Unmatched junction bases numbered 10, after V lost 1 base and J lost 10 bases. The CDR3 DNA is TGCAGTGCTAGAGCACCTACTAGCGGGGGGGCCTGGGAGCAGTTCTTC. This translates into CSARAPTSGGAWEQFF.

The V gene is TRBV11-2, the J gene TRBJ2-5; D might be TRBD2 (6 bases). Trimming left V 8 bases short and J 9 bases short, with 28 bases between. The germline V gene has CDR1 SGHAT and CDR2 FQNNGV. CDR3 length: 16 residues. CDR3 residues: CASSSLHSRGPRAQYF. The CDR3 DNA reads as TGTGCCAGCTCCAGCTTACATTCGCGGGGCCCTCGGGCCCAGTACTTC.

J is TRBJ2-3 and V is TRBV6-5; the match to TRBD2 covers 7 bases. The CDR3 is made up of 15 amino acids. Trimming cost V 2 bases and J 3 bases; bases outside gene matches: 5. Germline V gene lookup returns CDR1 MNHEY and CDR2 SVGAGI. CDR3 nucleotides: TGTGCCAGCAGTTACGGGGGAGGGGCGACAGATACGCAGTATTTT. It specifies CASSYGGGATDTQYF.

The V gene is TRBV2, the J gene TRBJ1-6, with D perhaps TRBD1 (5 bases). In germline, CDR1 is SNHLY, CDR2 FYNNEI. This CDR3 is 12 amino acids long. V was pared by 7 bases and J by 11 bases, with 12 bases between. In nucleotides, the CDR3 is TGTGCCAGCAAGGGGAATGTGGCACCCCTCCACTTT. Protein sequence: CASKGNVAPLHF.

This clonotype was seen once. This chain connects TRBV7-9 to TRBJ1-5; weak D call: TRBD1 (6 bases). Germline V gene lookup returns CDR1 SEHNR and CDR2 FQNEAQ (reference sequence). This CDR3 contains 16 residues. V gave up 5 bases and J gave up 2 bases, with 16 bases separating them. This CDR3 reads CASSATGWQGNQPQHF. DNA of the CDR3: TGTGCCAGCAGCGCAACAGGGTGGCAAGGCAATCAGCCCCAGCATTTT.

The chain joins TRBV3-1 to TRBJ2-5, with 8 nucleotides matching TRBD1. V shed 0 bases and J 5 bases; nucleotides not matched to a gene: 8. The CDR3 is 16 residues long. The germline gives CDR1 LGHDT, CDR2 YNNKEL (reference sequence). The CDR3 spells CASSQDETGVSETQYF. The CDR3 coding sequence is TGTGCCAGCAGCCAAGATGAGACAGGGGTTTCGGAGACCCAGTACTTC.

This clonotype was counted a few times. This sequence joins TRBV29-1 and TRBJ2-1; TRBD1 matches 9 bases. The CDR3 runs to 13 residues. From germline, CDR1 is SQVTM and CDR2 ANQGSEA. Germline trimming cut 7 bases from V and 15 bases from J; bases unmatched to any gene: 16. The CDR3 DNA follows: TGCAGCGCCCGGCCACCGGGACAGGGAATCAGGTTCTTC. This sequence encodes CSARPPGQGIRFF.

A few counts support this clonotype. The rearrangement links TRBV29-1 to TRBJ2-1, with 10 bases that match TRBD2. V dropped 5 bases and J dropped 5; count of bases not matched to a gene: 6. Germline loops: CDR1 SQVTM, CDR2 ANQGSEA. CDR3 size: 14 residues. CDR3 coding DNA: TGCAGCGTTAGGCAAGCGGGGGGGAACAATGAGCAGTTCTTC. Translation: CSVRQAGGNNEQFF.

The chain has TRBV4-1 and TRBJ2-4, with D perhaps matching TRBD1 (6 bases). This CDR3 is 16 amino acids long. Germline CDR1 reads MGHRA; CDR2 reads YSYEKL. V lost 3 bases and J lost 0, with 12 bases in between. The CDR3 DNA reads TGCGCCAGCAGCCACCCGGACAGAGAAGCCAAAAACATTCAGTACTTC. It codes for CASSHPDREAKNIQYF.

The V gene is TRBV4-3, the J gene TRBJ2-2, with unresolved D. V was clipped by 3 bases and J by 0 bases, with 8 bases between them. The CDR3 runs 15 residues. Germline loops: CDR1 LGHNA, CDR2 YSLEER. The CDR3 DNA follows: TGCGCCAGCAGCCAGGTCCGGACGAACACCGGGGAGCTGTTTTTT. Its protein product is CASSQVRTNTGELFF.

In this sample, this clonotype turned up a few times. The V gene is TRBV27, the J gene TRBJ1-2; the D gene is possibly TRBD1 (6 bases). The CDR3 has 13 residues. V lost 6 bases and J lost 4, with 12 bases in between. The germline gives CDR1 MNHEY, CDR2 SMNVEV (reference sequence). The CDR3 nucleotides are TGTGCCAGCAGCATCGCCAGGGGCTATGGCTACACCTTC. Its translation is CASSIARGYGYTF.

This chain uses TRBV7-6 with TRBJ2-2; D may be TRBD1 (7 bases). V lost 4 bases and J 3 bases, leaving 21 bases between the germline ends. Germline CDR1 and CDR2: SGHVS and FNYEAQ. The length of the CDR3 is 18 residues. CDR3 nucleotides: TGTGCCAGCAGCTGGGGGACAGTCAGCGCGGGGTACACCGGGGAGCTGTTTTTT. Translated, it gives CASSWGTVSAGYTGELFF.

The rearrangement joins TRBV4-3 to TRBJ1-6; no reliable D call. The ends were cut back, 1 base at V and 7 bases at J, with 17 bases in the middle. The length of the CDR3 is 17 residues. Germline CDR1 and CDR2: LGHNA and YSLEER. CDR3 protein: CASSQGIKAHRNSPLHF. CDR3 DNA sequence: TGCGCCAGCAGCCAAGGGATAAAGGCACATAGGAATTCACCCCTCCACTTT.

V is TRBV28 and J is TRBJ2-7, with 7 bases fitting TRBD1. From germline, CDR1 is MDHEN and CDR2 SYDVKM. V trimming: 6 bases; J trimming: 1 base; junction bases outside the gene matches: 3. This CDR3 has 13 residues. As DNA, the CDR3 is TGTGCCAGCAGGGGGACAGTATCCTACGAGCAGTACGTC. Amino acids: CASRGTVSYEQYV.

This clonotype turned up a few times. J is TRBJ2-2 and V is TRBV4-3; 8 bases agree with TRBD2. The length of the CDR3 is 17 residues. The V gene end was trimmed by 1 base and the J gene end by 4 bases; junction bases not matched to a gene: 8. Germline-derived CDR1 and CDR2 are LGHNA and YSLEER. CDR3 amino acids: CASSQAGGGGLTGELFF. The CDR3 region has the DNA TGCGCCAGCAGCCAAGCGGGAGGCGGGGGGCTCACCGGGGAGCTGTTTTTT.